This T cell receptor beta chain was captured by sequencing in a study of Graves' ophthalmopathy and Graves' hyperthyroidism. Amplification targeted the TCR beta CDR3 regions, with RNA transcripts as the source material. HTBI primers primed a first-round RT-PCR, and a second-round multiplex PCR followed. From the multiplex PCR reads, TCRdb called clonotypes with MiXCR, one entry per CDR3 protein. The sample holds approximately 540,000 distinct CDR3 sequences; approximately 37% are singletons and the top ten take about 4.1%. This clonotype originated in an adult man with Graves' hyperthyroidism. The specimen was peripheral blood or thyroid tissue (not recorded which).

CDR3 DNA: TGTGCCAGCAGTGACCTAGGACTAGCGAGCTCCTACGAGCAGTACTTC. Its translation is CASSDLGLASSYEQYF. The chain uses TRBV7-8 and TRBJ2-7, with 9 bases lining up with TRBD2. The V and J ends lost 6 bases and 0 bases, in that order; junction bases with no gene match: 9. Germline-derived CDR1 and CDR2 are SGHVS and FQNEAQ. The CDR3 has 16 amino acids.